The T cell receptor beta chain described here comes from a study of T cells in women clearing cervical HPV infection. In germline, CDR1 is PRHDT, CDR2 FYEKMQ (reference sequence). V was trimmed by 5 bases and J by 6 bases, leaving 11 bases between them. The CDR3 loop spans 14 amino acids. Points on this clone: Read data end 3 residues before the CDR3 end; the end is taken from the germline J gene.

Produced via immunoSEQ multiplex PCR; TCRdb's table is partial and in-frame only. There are 30,000 to 45,000 clones in the sample, with 6.4% held by the top ten. The chain couples TRBV13 to TRBJ1-6; D is unclear. The sequenced sample consisted of blood buffy coat. The TCR originated in a woman between 18 and 70 years old with a cervical HPV16 infection that either progressed to CIN3+ or cleared (not recorded which). The sequenced part of the CDR3 DNA is TGTGCCAGCAGCCGGGGATTCTTTAATTCACCC. It is translated as CASSRGFFNSP. The full CDR3 is CASSRGFFNSPLHF.